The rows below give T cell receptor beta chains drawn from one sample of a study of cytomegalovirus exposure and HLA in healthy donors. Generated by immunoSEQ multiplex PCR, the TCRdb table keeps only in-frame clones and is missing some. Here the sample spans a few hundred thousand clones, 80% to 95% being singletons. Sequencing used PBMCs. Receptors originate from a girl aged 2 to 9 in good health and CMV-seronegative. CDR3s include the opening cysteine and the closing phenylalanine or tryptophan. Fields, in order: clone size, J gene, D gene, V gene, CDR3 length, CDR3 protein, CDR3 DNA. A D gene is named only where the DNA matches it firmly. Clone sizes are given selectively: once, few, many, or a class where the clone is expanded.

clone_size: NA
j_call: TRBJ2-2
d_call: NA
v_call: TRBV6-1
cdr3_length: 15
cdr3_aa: CAIAGRSPATGELFF
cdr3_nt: TGTGCCATCGCCGGCAGGTCTCCGGCCACCGGGGAGCTGTTTTTT

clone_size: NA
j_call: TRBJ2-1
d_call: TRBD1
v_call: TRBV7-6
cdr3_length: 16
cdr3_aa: CASSQTTGGLQNEQFF
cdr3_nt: TGTGCCAGCAGCCAGACGACAGGGGGCTTACAAAATGAGCAGTTCTTC

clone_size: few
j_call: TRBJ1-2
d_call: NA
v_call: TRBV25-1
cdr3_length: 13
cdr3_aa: CASLGAGTHGYTF
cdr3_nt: TGTGCCAGTCTAGGGGCAGGTACCCATGGCTACACCTTC

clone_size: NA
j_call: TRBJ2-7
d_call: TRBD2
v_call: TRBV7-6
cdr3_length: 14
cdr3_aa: CASSSSLAGHEQYF
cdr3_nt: TGTGCCAGCAGCTCGTCCCTAGCGGGCCACGAGCAGTACTTC

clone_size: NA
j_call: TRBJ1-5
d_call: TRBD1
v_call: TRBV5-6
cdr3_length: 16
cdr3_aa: CASSLLRQGSNQPQHF
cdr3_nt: TGTGCCAGCAGCTTGCTGAGACAGGGGAGCAATCAGCCCCAGCATTTT

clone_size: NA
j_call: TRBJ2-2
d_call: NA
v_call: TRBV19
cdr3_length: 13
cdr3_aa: CASRAANTGELFF
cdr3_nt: TGTGCCAGCAGGGCCGCGAACACCGGGGAGCTGTTTTTT

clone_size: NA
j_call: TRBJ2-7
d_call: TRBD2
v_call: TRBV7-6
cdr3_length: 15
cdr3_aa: CASSIRLALRDEQYF
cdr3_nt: TGTGCCAGCAGCATTAGACTAGCCCTAAGGGACGAGCAGTACTTC

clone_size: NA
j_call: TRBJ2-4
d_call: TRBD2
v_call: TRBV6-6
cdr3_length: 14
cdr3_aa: CASNPGLAGDIQYF
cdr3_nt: TGTGCCAGCAATCCGGGACTAGCGGGGGACATTCAGTACTTC

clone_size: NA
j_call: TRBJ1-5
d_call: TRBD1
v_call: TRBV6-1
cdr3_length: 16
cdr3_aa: CASSVPYQGASQPQHF
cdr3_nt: TGTGCCAGCAGTGTCCCGTACCAGGGGGCAAGTCAGCCCCAGCATTTT

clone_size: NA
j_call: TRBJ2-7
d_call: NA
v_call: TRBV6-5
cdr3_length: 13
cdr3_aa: CASSVRRGDRAYF
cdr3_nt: TGTGCCAGCAGTGTCCGGCGGGGTGATCGTGCGTACTTC

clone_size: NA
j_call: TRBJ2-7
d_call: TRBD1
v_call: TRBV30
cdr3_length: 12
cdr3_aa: CAWNDRGLEQYF
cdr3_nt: TGTGCCTGGAACGACAGGGGGCTCGAGCAGTACTTC

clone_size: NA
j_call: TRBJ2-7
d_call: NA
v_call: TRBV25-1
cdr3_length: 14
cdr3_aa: CASSEYGSPREQYF
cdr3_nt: TGTGCCAGCAGTGAATATGGGAGTCCCCGGGAGCAGTACTTC

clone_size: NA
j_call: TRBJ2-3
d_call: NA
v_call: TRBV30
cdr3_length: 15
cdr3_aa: CAWSLLGRSTDTQYF
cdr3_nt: TGTGCCTGGAGTCTTCTGGGCAGAAGCACAGATACGCAGTATTTT

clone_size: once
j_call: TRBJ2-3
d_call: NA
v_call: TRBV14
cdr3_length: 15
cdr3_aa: CASSQDLLGTDTQYF
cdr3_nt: TGTGCCAGCAGCCAAGATCTACTAGGCACAGATACGCAGTATTTT

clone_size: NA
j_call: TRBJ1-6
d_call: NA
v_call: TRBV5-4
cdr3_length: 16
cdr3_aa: CASSLDVGLNNSPLHF
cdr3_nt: TGTGCCAGCAGCTTGGATGTGGGCTTAAATAATTCACCCCTCCACTTT

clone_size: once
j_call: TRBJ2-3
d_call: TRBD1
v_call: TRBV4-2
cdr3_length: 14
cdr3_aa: CASSPGTETDTQYF
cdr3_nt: TGTGCCAGCAGCCCAGGGACAGAGACAGATACGCAGTATTTT

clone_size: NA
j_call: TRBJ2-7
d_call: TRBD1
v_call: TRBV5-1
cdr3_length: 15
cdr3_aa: CASSLDGTGVDEQYF
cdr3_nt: TGCGCCAGCAGCCTGGACGGGACAGGGGTCGACGAGCAGTACTTC

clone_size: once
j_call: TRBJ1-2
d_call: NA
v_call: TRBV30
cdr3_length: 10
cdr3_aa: CAWYGGGYTF
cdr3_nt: TGTGCCTGGTACGGCGGGGGCTACACCTTC

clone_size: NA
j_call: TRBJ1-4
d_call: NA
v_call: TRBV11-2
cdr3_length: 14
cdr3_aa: CASSNTGGLEKLFF
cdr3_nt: TGTGCCAGCAGCAACACGGGGGGGTTGGAAAAACTGTTTTTT

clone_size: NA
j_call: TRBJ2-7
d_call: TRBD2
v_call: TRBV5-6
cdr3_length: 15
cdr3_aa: CASSFTSGGPGEQYF
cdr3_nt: TGTGCCAGCAGCTTTACTAGCGGGGGCCCGGGGGAGCAGTACTTC

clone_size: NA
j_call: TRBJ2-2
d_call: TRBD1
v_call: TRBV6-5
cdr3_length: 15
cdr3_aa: CASSYSTGAAGELFF
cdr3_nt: TGTGCCAGCAGTTATTCGACAGGGGCCGCCGGGGAGCTGTTTTTT

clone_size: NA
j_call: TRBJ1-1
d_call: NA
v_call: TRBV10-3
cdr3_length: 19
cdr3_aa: CAISESQRGGVGRNTEAFF
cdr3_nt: TGTGCCATCAGTGAGTCCCAAAGGGGAGGGGTCGGTAGGAACACTGAAGCTTTCTTT

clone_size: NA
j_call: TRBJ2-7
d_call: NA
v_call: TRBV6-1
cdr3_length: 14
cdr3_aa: CASSPNRDTTEQYF
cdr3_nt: TGTGCCAGCAGTCCAAACCGGGACACCACAGAGCAGTACTTC

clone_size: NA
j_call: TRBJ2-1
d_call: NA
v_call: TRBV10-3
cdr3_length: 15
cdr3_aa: CAISESAVSYNEQFF
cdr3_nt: TGTGCCATCAGTGAGTCGGCCGTCTCCTACAATGAGCAGTTCTTC

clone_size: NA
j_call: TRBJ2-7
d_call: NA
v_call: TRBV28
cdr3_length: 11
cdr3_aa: CVVPGTNEQYF
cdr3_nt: TGTGTCGTGCCGGGAACAAACGAGCAGTACTTC

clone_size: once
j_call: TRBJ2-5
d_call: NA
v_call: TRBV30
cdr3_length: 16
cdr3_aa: CAWLRPEGGAGETQYF
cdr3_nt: TGTGCCTGGCTCCGCCCTGAGGGAGGAGCTGGAGAGACCCAGTACTTC

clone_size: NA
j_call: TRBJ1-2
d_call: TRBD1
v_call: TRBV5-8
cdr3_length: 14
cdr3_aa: CASSPGTGNYGYTF
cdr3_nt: TGTGCCAGCAGCCCCGGGACAGGGAACTATGGCTACACCTTC

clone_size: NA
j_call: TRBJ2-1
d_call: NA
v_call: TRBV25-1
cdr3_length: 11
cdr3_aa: CASTLGGEQFF
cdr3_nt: TGTGCCAGCACCCTTGGGGGGGAGCAGTTCTTC

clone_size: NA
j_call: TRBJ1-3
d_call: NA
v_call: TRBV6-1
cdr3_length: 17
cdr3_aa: CASSEAVESLSGNTIYF
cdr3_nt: TGTGCCAGCAGTGAAGCAGTAGAAAGCCTCTCTGGAAACACCATATATTTT

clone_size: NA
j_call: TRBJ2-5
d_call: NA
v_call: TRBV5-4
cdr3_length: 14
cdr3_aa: CASSVGQTQETQYF
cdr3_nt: TGTGCCAGCAGCGTGGGACAAACCCAAGAGACCCAGTACTTC

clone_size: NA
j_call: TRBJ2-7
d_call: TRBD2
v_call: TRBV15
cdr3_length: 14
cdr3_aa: CATSRVAGVYEQYF
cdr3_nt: TGTGCCACCAGCAGAGTAGCGGGAGTCTACGAGCAGTACTTC

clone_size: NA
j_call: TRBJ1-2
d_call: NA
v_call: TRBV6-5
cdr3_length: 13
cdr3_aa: CASSYSTGLGYTF
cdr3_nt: TGTGCCAGCAGTTACTCTACAGGGCTTGGCTACACCTTC

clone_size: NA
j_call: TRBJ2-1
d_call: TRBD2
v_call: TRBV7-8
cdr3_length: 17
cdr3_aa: CASSSPIAGGPYNEQFF
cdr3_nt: TGTGCCAGCAGCTCCCCGATAGCGGGAGGGCCGTACAATGAGCAGTTCTTC

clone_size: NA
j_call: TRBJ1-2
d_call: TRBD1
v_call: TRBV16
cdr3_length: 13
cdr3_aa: CASSQDRVYGYTF
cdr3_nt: TGTGCCAGCAGCCAAGACAGGGTCTATGGCTACACCTTC

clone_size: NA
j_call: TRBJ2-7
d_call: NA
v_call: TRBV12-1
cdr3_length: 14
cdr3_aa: CASSFWAKDYEQYF
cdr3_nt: TGTGCCAGCAGCTTTTGGGCAAAGGACTACGAGCAGTACTTC

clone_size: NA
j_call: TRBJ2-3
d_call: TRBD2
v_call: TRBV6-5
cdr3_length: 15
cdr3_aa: CASSQLAGVADTQYF
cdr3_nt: TGTGCCAGCAGCCAACTCGCGGGAGTAGCAGATACGCAGTATTTT

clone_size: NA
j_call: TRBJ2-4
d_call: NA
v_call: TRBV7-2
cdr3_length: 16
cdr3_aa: CASSGESGLAKNIQYF
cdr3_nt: TGTGCCAGCTCGGGGGAGAGCGGTTTAGCCAAAAACATTCAGTACTTC

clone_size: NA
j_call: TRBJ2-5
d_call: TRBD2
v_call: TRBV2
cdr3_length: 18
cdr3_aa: CASSTTETSGGIQETQYF
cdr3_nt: TGTGCCAGCAGTACCACGGAAACTAGCGGGGGGATACAAGAGACCCAGTACTTC

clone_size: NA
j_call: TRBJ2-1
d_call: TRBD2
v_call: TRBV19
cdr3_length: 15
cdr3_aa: CASSPQAGGSDEQFF
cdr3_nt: TGTGCCAGTAGCCCACAAGCGGGAGGGAGCGACGAGCAGTTCTTC

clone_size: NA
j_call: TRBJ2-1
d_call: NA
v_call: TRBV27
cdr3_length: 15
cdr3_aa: CASSLGTGNYNEQFF
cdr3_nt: TGTGCCAGCAGTTTAGGAACAGGGAACTACAATGAGCAGTTCTTC

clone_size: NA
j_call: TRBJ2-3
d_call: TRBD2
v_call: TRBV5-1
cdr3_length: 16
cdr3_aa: CASSELAASGTDTQYF
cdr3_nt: TGCGCCAGCAGCGAACTAGCGGCCTCGGGCACAGATACGCAGTATTTT

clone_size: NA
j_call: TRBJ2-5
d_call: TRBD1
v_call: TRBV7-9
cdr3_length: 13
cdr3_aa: CASQGQGLETQYF
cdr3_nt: TGTGCCAGCCAAGGACAGGGTTTGGAGACCCAGTACTTC

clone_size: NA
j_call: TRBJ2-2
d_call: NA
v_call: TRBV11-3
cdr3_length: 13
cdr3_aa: CASSLRDPGELFF
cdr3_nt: TGTGCCAGCAGCCTCAGGGATCCCGGGGAGCTGTTTTTT

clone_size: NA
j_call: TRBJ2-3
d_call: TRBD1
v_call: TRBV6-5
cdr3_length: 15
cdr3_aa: CASRPRQGTGDTQYF
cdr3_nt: TGTGCCAGCAGACCGCGACAGGGAACGGGGGATACGCAGTATTTT

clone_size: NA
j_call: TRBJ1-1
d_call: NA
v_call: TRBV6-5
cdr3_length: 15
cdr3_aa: CASRTQTGRDTEAFF
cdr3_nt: TGTGCCAGCAGAACGCAAACAGGGCGGGACACTGAAGCTTTCTTT

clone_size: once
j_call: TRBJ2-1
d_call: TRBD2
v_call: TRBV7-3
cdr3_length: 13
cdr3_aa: CASSLVLADEQFF
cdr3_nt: TGTGCCAGCAGCTTGGTACTAGCGGATGAGCAGTTCTTC

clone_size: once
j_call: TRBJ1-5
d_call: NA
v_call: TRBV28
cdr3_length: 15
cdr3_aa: CASSLGGLVNQPQHF
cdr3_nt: TGTGCCAGCAGTTTAGGTGGCCTAGTCAATCAGCCCCAGCATTTT

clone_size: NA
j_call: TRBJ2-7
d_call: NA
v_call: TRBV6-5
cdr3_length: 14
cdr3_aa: CASSYSDTSYEQYF
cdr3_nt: TGTGCCAGCAGTTACTCGGACACTTCCTACGAGCAGTACTTC

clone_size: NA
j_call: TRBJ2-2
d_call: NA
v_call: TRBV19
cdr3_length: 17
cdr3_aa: CASTMRGGSTNTGELFF
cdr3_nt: TGTGCCAGTACCATGAGAGGCGGGTCAACAAACACCGGGGAGCTGTTTTTT

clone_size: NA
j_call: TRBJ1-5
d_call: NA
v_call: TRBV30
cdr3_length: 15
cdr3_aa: CAWSVRLTWDQPQHF
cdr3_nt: TGTGCCTGGAGTGTACGGTTGACTTGGGATCAGCCCCAGCATTTT

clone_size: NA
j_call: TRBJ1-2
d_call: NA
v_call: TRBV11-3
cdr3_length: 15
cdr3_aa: CASSLAWTESKGYTF
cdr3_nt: TGTGCCAGCAGCTTAGCATGGACAGAATCGAAGGGCTACACCTTC

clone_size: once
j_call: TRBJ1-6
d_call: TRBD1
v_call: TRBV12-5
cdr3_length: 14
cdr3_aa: CASGIGGNRSPLHF
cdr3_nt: TGTGCTAGTGGTATAGGGGGCAATCGTTCACCCCTCCACTTT

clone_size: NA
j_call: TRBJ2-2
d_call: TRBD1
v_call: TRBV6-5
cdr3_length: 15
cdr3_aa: CASSYRDRSTGELFF
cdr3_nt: TGTGCCAGCAGTTACCGGGACAGAAGCACCGGGGAGCTGTTTTTT

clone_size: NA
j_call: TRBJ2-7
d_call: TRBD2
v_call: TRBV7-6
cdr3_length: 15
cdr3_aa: CASSPLAGGPYEQYF
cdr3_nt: TGTGCCAGCAGCCCACTAGCGGGGGGGCCGTACGAGCAGTACTTC